This T cell receptor beta chain derives from a study of STAT3 mutations in large granular lymphocyte leukemia. The wider study: Immunosuppressive therapy was given to more than half of T-LGLL patients. General study points: At least one immunodominant TCR beta clonotype appeared in every T-cell large granular lymphocyte leukemia patient. Treatment regimens differed across patients between samplings. All newly emerging clones after therapy were STAT3 wild type.

TCRbeta libraries averaged around 39,000 productive templates per sample. The table came from immunoSEQ multiplex PCR; TCRdb's copy has only in-frame clones and leaves some out. The sample has 35,000 to 50,000 clones, 80% to 85% seen once. As for this clone: Its specificity is not known.

The specimen sequenced was PBMCs. This clonotype originated in a human donor with T large granular lymphocyte leukemia. Some clones in this sample may be carry-over from other donors' samples.

Here the CDR3 reads CAGEGNKYGYTF. In DNA, the CDR3 is TGTGCTGGGGAAGGGAATAAGTATGGCTACACCTTC. The chain combines TRBV7-2 with TRBJ1-2, with D hard to call. The CDR3 covers 12 residues. Germline-derived CDR1 and CDR2 are SGHTA and FQGNSA.